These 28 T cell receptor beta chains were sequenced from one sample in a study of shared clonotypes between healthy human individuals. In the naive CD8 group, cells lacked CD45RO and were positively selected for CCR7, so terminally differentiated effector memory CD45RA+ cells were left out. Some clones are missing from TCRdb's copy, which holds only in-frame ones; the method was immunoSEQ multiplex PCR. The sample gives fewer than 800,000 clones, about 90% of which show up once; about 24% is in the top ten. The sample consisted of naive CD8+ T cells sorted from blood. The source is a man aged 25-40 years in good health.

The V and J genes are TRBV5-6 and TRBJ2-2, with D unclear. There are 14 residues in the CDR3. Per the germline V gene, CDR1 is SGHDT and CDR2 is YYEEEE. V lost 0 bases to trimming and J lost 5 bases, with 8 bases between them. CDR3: CASSLAGVTGELFF. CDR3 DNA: TGTGCCAGCAGCTTGGCCGGCGTAACCGGGGAGCTGTTTTTT.

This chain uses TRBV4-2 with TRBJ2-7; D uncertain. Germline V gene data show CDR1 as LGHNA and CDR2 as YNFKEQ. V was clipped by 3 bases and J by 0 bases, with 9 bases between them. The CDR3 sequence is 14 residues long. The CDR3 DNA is TGTGCCAGCAGCCAGGACGGCCGCTCCTACGAGCAGTACTTC. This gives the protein CASSQDGRSYEQYF.

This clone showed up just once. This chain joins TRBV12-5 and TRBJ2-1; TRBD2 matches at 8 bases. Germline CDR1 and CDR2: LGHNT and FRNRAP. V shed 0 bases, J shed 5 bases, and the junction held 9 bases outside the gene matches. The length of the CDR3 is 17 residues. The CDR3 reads CASGLVSGGDIHNEQFF. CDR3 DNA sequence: TGTGCTAGTGGTTTGGTAAGCGGGGGAGATATTCACAATGAGCAGTTCTTC. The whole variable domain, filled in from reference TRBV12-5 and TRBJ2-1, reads DARVTQTPRHKVTEMGQEVTMRCQPILGHNTVFWYRQTMMQGLELLAYFRNRAPLDDSGMPKDRFSAEMPDATLATLKIQPSEPRDSAVYFCASGLVSGGDIHNEQFFGPGTRLTVL.

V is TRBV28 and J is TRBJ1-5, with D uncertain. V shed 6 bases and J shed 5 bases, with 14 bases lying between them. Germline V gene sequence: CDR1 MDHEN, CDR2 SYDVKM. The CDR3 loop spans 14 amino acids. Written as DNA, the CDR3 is TGTGCCAGCAGCCACCGGGGAGACTATCAGCCCCAGCATTTT. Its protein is CASSHRGDYQPQHF.

In nucleotides, the CDR3 is TGTGCCAGCAGTTATGAGGGGAATCAGCCCCAGCATTTT. Amino acid sequence: CASSYEGNQPQHF. This chain joins TRBV6-5 and TRBJ1-5, with D perhaps TRBD1 (5 bases). Germline-derived CDR1 and CDR2 are MNHEY and SVGAGI. V lost 3 bases to trimming and J lost 4 bases, with 7 bases between them. This CDR3 has 13 amino acids.

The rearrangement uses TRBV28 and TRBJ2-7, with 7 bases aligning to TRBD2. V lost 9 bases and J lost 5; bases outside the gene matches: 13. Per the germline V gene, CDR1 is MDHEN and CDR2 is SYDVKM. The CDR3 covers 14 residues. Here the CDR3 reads CASKGWEGPDEQYF. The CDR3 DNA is TGTGCCAGTAAGGGTTGGGAGGGCCCGGACGAGCAGTACTTC.

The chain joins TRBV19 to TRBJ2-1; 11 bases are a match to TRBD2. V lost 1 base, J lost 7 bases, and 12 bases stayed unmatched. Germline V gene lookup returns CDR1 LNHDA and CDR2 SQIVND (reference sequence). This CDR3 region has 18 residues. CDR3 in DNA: TGTGCCAGTAGTATAGTCCTCTCCTTAGCGGGAGGGACGAATGAGCAGTTCTTC. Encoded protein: CASSIVLSLAGGTNEQFF. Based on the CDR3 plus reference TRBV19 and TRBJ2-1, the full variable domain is DGGITQSPKYLFRKEGQNVTLSCEQNLNHDAMYWYRQDPGQGLRLIYYSQIVNDFQKGDIAEGYSVSREKKESFPLTVTSAQKNPTAFYLCASSIVLSLAGGTNEQFFGPGTRLTVL.

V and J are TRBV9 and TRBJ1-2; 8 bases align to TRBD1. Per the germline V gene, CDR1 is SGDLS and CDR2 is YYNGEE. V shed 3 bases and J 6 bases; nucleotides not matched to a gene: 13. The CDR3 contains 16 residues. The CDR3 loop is CASSGLTTGVLDGYTF. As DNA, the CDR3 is TGTGCCAGCAGCGGGCTAACGACAGGGGTCCTGGATGGCTACACCTTC.

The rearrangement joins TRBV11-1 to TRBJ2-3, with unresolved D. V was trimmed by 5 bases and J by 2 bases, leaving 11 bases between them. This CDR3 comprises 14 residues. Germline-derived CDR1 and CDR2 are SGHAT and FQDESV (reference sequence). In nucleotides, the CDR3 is TGTGCCAGCAGCCAAGACACGTACACAGATACGCAGTATTTT. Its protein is CASSQDTYTDTQYF.

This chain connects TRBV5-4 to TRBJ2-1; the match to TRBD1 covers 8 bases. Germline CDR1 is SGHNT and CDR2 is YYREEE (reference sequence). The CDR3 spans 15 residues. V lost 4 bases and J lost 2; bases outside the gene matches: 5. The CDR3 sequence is CASSPRDRPYNEQFF. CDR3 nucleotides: TGTGCCAGCAGCCCTAGGGACAGGCCCTACAATGAGCAGTTCTTC.

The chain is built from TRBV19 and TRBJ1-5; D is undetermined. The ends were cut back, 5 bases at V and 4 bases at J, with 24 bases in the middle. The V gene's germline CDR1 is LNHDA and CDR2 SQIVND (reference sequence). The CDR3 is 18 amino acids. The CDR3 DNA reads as TGTGCCAGTAGTTCGCCCACACGCATCGGGCCCCTTAATCAGCCCCAGCATTTT. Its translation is CASSSPTRIGPLNQPQHF.

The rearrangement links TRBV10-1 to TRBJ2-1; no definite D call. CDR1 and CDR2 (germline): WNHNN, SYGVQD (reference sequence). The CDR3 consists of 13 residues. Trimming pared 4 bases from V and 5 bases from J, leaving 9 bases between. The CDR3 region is CASSGQADNEQFF. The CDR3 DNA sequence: TGCGCCAGCAGTGGCCAGGCCGACAATGAGCAGTTCTTC.

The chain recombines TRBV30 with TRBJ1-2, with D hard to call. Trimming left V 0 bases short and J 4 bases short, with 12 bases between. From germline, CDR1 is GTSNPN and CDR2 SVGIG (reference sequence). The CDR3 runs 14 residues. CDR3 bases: TGTGCCTGGAGTGTAACGGATCCTTCCTATGGCTACACCTTC. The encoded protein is CAWSVTDPSYGYTF. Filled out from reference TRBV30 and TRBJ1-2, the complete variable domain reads SQTIHQWPATLVQPVGSPLSLECTVEGTSNPNLYWYRQAAGRGLQLLFYSVGIGQISSEVPQNLSASRPQDRQFILSSKKLLLSDSGFYLCAWSVTDPSYGYTFGSGTRLTVV.

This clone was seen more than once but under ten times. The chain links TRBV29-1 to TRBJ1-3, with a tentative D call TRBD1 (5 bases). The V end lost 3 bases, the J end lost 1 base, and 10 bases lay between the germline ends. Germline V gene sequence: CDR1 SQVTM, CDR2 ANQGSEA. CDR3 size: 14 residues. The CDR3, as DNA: TGCAGCGTTGACAGGGTTCCATCTGGAAACACCATATATTTT. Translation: CSVDRVPSGNTIYF.

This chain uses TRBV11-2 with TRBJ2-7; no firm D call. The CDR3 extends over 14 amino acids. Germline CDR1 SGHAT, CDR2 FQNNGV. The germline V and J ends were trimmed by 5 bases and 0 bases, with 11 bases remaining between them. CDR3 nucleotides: TGTGCCAGCAGCATCACCGGGCCCTCCTACGAGCAGTACTTC. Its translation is CASSITGPSYEQYF.

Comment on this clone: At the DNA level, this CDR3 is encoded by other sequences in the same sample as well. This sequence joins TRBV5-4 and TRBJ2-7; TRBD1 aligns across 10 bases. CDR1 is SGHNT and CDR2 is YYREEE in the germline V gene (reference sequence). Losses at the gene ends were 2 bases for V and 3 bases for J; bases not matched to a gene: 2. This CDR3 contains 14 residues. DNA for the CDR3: TGTGCCAGCAGCTTCGGGACAGGGGACTACGAGCAGTACTTC. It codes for CASSFGTGDYEQYF.

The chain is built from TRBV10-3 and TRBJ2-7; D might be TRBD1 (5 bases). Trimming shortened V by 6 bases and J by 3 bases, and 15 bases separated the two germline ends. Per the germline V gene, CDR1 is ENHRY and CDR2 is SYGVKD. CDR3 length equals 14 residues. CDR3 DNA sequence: TGTGCCATCAGACAGGTGGGGCGATACTACGAGCAGTACTTC. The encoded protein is CAIRQVGRYYEQYF.

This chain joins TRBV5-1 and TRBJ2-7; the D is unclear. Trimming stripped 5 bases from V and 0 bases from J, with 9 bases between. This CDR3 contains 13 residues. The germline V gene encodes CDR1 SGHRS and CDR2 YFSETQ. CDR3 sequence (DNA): TGCGCCAGCAGACCACTAAGCTCCTACGAGCAGTACTTC. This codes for CASRPLSSYEQYF.

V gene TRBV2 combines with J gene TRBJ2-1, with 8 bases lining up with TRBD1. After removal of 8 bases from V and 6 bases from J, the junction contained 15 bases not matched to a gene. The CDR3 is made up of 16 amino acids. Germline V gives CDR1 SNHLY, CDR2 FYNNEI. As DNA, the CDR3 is TGTGCCAGCCTCGGCGAACCGGGACAGGACCTCAATGAGCAGTTCTTC. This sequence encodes CASLGEPGQDLNEQFF.

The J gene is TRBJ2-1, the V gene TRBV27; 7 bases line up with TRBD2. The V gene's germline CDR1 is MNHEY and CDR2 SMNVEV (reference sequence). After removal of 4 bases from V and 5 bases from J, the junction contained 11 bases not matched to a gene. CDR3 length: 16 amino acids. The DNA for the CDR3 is TGTGCCAGCAGTTCATGGGACTACCCTTCCCACAATGAGCAGTTCTTC. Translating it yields CASSSWDYPSHNEQFF.

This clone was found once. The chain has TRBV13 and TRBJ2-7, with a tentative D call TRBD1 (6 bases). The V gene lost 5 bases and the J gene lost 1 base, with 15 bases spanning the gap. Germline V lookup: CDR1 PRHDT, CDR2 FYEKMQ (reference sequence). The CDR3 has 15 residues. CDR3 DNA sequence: TGTGCCAGCAGCGCCAATCGGGACATATCCTACGAGCAGTACTTC. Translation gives CASSANRDISYEQYF.

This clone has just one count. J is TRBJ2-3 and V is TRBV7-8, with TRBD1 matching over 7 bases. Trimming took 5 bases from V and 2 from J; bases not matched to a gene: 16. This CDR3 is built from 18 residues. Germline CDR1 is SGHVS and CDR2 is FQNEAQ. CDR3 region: CASSLMTPWDRYTDTQYF. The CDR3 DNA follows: TGTGCCAGCAGCCTTATGACCCCCTGGGACAGATACACAGATACGCAGTATTTT.

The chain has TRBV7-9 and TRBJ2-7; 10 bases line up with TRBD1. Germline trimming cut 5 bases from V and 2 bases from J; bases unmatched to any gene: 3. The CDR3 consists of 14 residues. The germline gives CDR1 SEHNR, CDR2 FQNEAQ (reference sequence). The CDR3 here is CASSETGGAYEQYF. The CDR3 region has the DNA TGTGCCAGCAGCGAGACAGGGGGCGCCTACGAGCAGTACTTC.

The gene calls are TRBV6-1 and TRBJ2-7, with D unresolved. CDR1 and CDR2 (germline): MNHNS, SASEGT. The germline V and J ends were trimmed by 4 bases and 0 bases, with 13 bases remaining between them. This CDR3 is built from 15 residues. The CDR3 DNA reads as TGTGCCAGCAGTGTTAAAGACAAATCCTCCTACGAGCAGTACTTC. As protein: CASSVKDKSSYEQYF.

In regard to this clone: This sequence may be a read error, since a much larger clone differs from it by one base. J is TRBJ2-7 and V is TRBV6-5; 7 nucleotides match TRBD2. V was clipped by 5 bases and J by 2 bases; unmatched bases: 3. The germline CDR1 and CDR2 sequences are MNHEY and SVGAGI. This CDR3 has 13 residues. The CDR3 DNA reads TGTGCCAGCAGTGGGGGGGGAACCTACGAGCAGTACTTC. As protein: CASSGGGTYEQYF.

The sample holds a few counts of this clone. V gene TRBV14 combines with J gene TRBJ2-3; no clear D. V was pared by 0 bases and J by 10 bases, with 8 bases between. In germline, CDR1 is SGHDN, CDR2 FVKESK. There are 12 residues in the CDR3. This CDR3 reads CASSQDHSAQYF. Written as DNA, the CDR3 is TGTGCCAGCAGCCAAGATCATAGTGCGCAGTATTTT.

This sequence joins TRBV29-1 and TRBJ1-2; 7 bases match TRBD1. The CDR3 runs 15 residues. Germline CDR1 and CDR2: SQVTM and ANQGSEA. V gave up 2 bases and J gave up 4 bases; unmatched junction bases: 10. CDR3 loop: CSVERPRQGGYGYTF. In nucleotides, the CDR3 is TGCAGCGTTGAACGGCCTCGACAGGGTGGCTATGGCTACACCTTC.

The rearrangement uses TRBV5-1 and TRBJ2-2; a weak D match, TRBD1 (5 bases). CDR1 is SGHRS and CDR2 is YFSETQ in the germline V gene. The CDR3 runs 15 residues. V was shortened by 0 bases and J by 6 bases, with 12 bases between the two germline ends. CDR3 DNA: TGCGCCAGCAGCTTGGGTCTAGGGGTCGCCGGGGAGCTGTTTTTT. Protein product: CASSLGLGVAGELFF.